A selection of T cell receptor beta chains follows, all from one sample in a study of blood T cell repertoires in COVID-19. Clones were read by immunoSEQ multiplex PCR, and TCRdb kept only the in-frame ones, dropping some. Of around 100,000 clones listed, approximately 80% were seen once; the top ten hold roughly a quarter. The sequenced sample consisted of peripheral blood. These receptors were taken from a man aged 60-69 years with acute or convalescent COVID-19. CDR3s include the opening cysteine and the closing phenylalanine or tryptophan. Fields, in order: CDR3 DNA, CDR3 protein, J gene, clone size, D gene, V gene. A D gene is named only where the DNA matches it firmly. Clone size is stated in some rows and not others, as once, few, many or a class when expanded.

cdr3_nt: TGTGCCAGCAGTTACACACTAGCGGGGACCACAGATACGCAGTATTTT; cdr3_aa: CASSYTLAGTTDTQYF; j_call: TRBJ2-3; clone_size: NA; d_call: TRBD2; v_call: TRBV6-5
cdr3_nt: TGTGCCAGCAGCGAGTACAGGAGCTCCTACAATGAGCAGTTCTTC; cdr3_aa: CASSEYRSSYNEQFF; j_call: TRBJ2-1; clone_size: few; d_call: NA; v_call: TRBV7-8
cdr3_nt: TGCGCCAGCAGGGTCAGACAAGAGACCCAGTACTTC; cdr3_aa: CASRVRQETQYF; j_call: TRBJ2-5; clone_size: NA; d_call: NA; v_call: TRBV5-1
cdr3_nt: TGTGCCAGCAGTTTAGGGAGCGGACAGGGGCGTGAAAAACTGTTTTTT; cdr3_aa: CASSLGSGQGREKLFF; j_call: TRBJ1-4; clone_size: once; d_call: TRBD1; v_call: TRBV27
cdr3_nt: TGTGCCAGCAGGGACAGACCCCGCGTCGGGGAGCTGTTTTTT; cdr3_aa: CASRDRPRVGELFF; j_call: TRBJ2-2; clone_size: NA; d_call: NA; v_call: TRBV27
cdr3_nt: TGTGCCAGTAGTACCCCTGGACAGGGGATGTGGTTTTTT; cdr3_aa: CASSTPGQGMWFF; j_call: TRBJ1-4; clone_size: NA; d_call: TRBD1; v_call: TRBV19
cdr3_nt: TGTGCCAGCAGCTTAGAATGGACTAGCGGATACAATGAGCAGTTCTTC; cdr3_aa: CASSLEWTSGYNEQFF; j_call: TRBJ2-1; clone_size: NA; d_call: TRBD2; v_call: TRBV5-4
cdr3_nt: TGTGCCAGCAGCCAGCTCACTAGCGGGAGTGTCCATGAGCAGTTCTTC; cdr3_aa: CASSQLTSGSVHEQFF; j_call: TRBJ2-1; clone_size: NA; d_call: TRBD2; v_call: TRBV3-1/TRBV3-2
cdr3_nt: TGTGCCAGCAGCCAAATGGGGGGAGAGACCCAGTACTTC; cdr3_aa: CASSQMGGETQYF; j_call: TRBJ2-5; clone_size: NA; d_call: NA; v_call: TRBV3-1/TRBV3-2
cdr3_nt: TGTGCCAGCTCACAGACAGGGGCTGGAGAGACCCAGTACTTC; cdr3_aa: CASSQTGAGETQYF; j_call: TRBJ2-5; clone_size: few; d_call: TRBD1; v_call: TRBV18
cdr3_nt: TGTGCCAGCAGTGAATACAGGGACAATCAGCCCCAGCATTTT; cdr3_aa: CASSEYRDNQPQHF; j_call: TRBJ1-5; clone_size: NA; d_call: NA; v_call: TRBV25-1
cdr3_nt: TGTGCCAGCACCCGGGGGGCGATCAGTGAAAAACTGTTTTTT; cdr3_aa: CASTRGAISEKLFF; j_call: TRBJ1-4; clone_size: once; d_call: NA; v_call: TRBV6-5
cdr3_nt: TGCAGCGCCGAGACCGGGACTGCCAGCTCCTACAATGAGCAGTTCTTC; cdr3_aa: CSAETGTASSYNEQFF; j_call: TRBJ2-1; clone_size: NA; d_call: NA; v_call: TRBV29-1
cdr3_nt: TGCGCCAGCATGGAGGCACAGGGGGACTATGGCTACACCTTC; cdr3_aa: CASMEAQGDYGYTF; j_call: TRBJ1-2; clone_size: NA; d_call: TRBD1; v_call: TRBV5-1
cdr3_nt: TGTGCCAGCAGCCTAAGGGGCAATGAGCAGTTCTTC; cdr3_aa: CASSLRGNEQFF; j_call: TRBJ2-1; clone_size: NA; d_call: NA; v_call: TRBV7-2
cdr3_nt: TGTGCCACCAGCAGAGACAGGTCAGGAGAGACCCAGTACTTC; cdr3_aa: CATSRDRSGETQYF; j_call: TRBJ2-5; clone_size: NA; d_call: NA; v_call: TRBV15
cdr3_nt: TGCAGCGTCCCAAGGCCCAGGCCACTGAACACTGAAGCTTTCTTT; cdr3_aa: CSVPRPRPLNTEAFF; j_call: TRBJ1-1; clone_size: NA; d_call: NA; v_call: TRBV29-1
cdr3_nt: TGTGCCAGCAGCTTTGATCCGGGTGGGGCCACTGAAGCTTTCTTT; cdr3_aa: CASSFDPGGATEAFF; j_call: TRBJ1-1; clone_size: NA; d_call: NA; v_call: TRBV7-6
cdr3_nt: TGCGCCAGCAGCTTATCGGCTTGGACAGATGAAAAACTGTTTTTT; cdr3_aa: CASSLSAWTDEKLFF; j_call: TRBJ1-4; clone_size: NA; d_call: NA; v_call: TRBV5-1
cdr3_nt: TGTGCCAGCAGCTCTTACAGGGATGTGGATGGCTACACCTTC; cdr3_aa: CASSSYRDVDGYTF; j_call: TRBJ1-2; clone_size: few; d_call: NA; v_call: TRBV7-8
cdr3_nt: TGTGCCAGCAGTCACACCGGGACAGCCACCTACGAGCAGTACTTC; cdr3_aa: CASSHTGTATYEQYF; j_call: TRBJ2-7; clone_size: NA; d_call: TRBD1; v_call: TRBV6-5
cdr3_nt: TGTGCCAGCAGCAGCGGGACCAACAATGAGCAGTTCTTC; cdr3_aa: CASSSGTNNEQFF; j_call: TRBJ2-1; clone_size: NA; d_call: TRBD2; v_call: TRBV7-8
cdr3_nt: TGTGCCAGCAGCCTGGCCACGGGAGGGACCACTGAAGCTTTCTTT; cdr3_aa: CASSLATGGTTEAFF; j_call: TRBJ1-1; clone_size: NA; d_call: NA; v_call: TRBV7-9
cdr3_nt: TGTGCCAGCAGCTCGGCAGGGGCTCAGCCCCAGCATTTT; cdr3_aa: CASSSAGAQPQHF; j_call: TRBJ1-5; clone_size: NA; d_call: NA; v_call: TRBV5-6
cdr3_nt: TGTGCCAGCAGCGTAGGCCAGGGCGGCGAAAAACTGTTTTTT; cdr3_aa: CASSVGQGGEKLFF; j_call: TRBJ1-4; clone_size: NA; d_call: NA; v_call: TRBV9
cdr3_nt: TGTGCCAGCAGTTCCCCAGGGGGGACTGAAGCTTTCTTT; cdr3_aa: CASSSPGGTEAFF; j_call: TRBJ1-1; clone_size: once; d_call: TRBD1; v_call: TRBV6-6
cdr3_nt: TGTGCCAGCAGCCCCGTCCTGGGAGGCACAGATACGCAGTATTTT; cdr3_aa: CASSPVLGGTDTQYF; j_call: TRBJ2-3; clone_size: NA; d_call: NA; v_call: TRBV5-4
cdr3_nt: TGTGCCAGCAGCCGTGATACAGGGGGGGATAATTCACCCCTCCACTTT; cdr3_aa: CASSRDTGGDNSPLHF; j_call: TRBJ1-6; clone_size: once; d_call: TRBD1; v_call: TRBV4-2
cdr3_nt: TGTGCCACCAGCACCCGACAGGTTGCCCGCGGCTACACCTTC; cdr3_aa: CATSTRQVARGYTF; j_call: TRBJ1-2; clone_size: NA; d_call: NA; v_call: TRBV15
cdr3_nt: TGTGCCAGCAGTGACCCGTCGGCGGATTCCTACGAGCAGTACTTC; cdr3_aa: CASSDPSADSYEQYF; j_call: TRBJ2-7; clone_size: NA; d_call: NA; v_call: TRBV6-4
cdr3_nt: TGTGCCAGTAGTATCTACCAGACTAGCGGAGCCAAAAACATTCAGTACTTC; cdr3_aa: CASSIYQTSGAKNIQYF; j_call: TRBJ2-4; clone_size: NA; d_call: TRBD2; v_call: TRBV19
cdr3_nt: TGTGCCAGCAGGGGACAGGGAGGCTACGAGCAGTACTTC; cdr3_aa: CASRGQGGYEQYF; j_call: TRBJ2-7; clone_size: once; d_call: TRBD1; v_call: TRBV28
cdr3_nt: TGTGCCAGCAGCTTGGACAGGGGAGTTAGTGGAAACACCATATATTTT; cdr3_aa: CASSLDRGVSGNTIYF; j_call: TRBJ1-3; clone_size: NA; d_call: TRBD1; v_call: TRBV5-6
cdr3_nt: TGTGCCAGCGGATACCTGACAGCTACCTACGAGCAGTACTTC; cdr3_aa: CASGYLTATYEQYF; j_call: TRBJ2-7; clone_size: NA; d_call: NA; v_call: TRBV5-4
cdr3_nt: TGCGCCAGCAGCCTCTACAGGACAGATACGCAGTATTTT; cdr3_aa: CASSLYRTDTQYF; j_call: TRBJ2-3; clone_size: NA; d_call: NA; v_call: TRBV5-1
cdr3_nt: TGTGCCAAAGGACAGGGGGCGTACGGTGTAGCTTTCTTT; cdr3_aa: CAKGQGAYGVAFF; j_call: TRBJ1-1; clone_size: NA; d_call: TRBD1; v_call: TRBV2
cdr3_nt: TGCGCCAGCAGCTTGGGCGGGTGGCGGTATCAATTAGAGCAGTTCTTC; cdr3_aa: CASSLGGWRYQLEQFF; j_call: TRBJ2-1; clone_size: NA; d_call: NA; v_call: TRBV5-1
cdr3_nt: TGTGCCAGCAGCGTCGAAGCCGGGACTAGCGGGAGGAATGAGCAGTTCTTC; cdr3_aa: CASSVEAGTSGRNEQFF; j_call: TRBJ2-1; clone_size: NA; d_call: TRBD2; v_call: TRBV9
cdr3_nt: TGTGCCAGCAGCTTAGGCCGACTAGCGGGAGGGTCAGATACGCAGTATTTT; cdr3_aa: CASSLGRLAGGSDTQYF; j_call: TRBJ2-3; clone_size: NA; d_call: TRBD2; v_call: TRBV11-3